What follows are 4 T cell receptor beta chains derived from one specimen sequenced in a study of cytomegalovirus exposure and HLA in healthy donors. PCR was performed using 60 Vbeta and 13 Jbeta primers. Assay used: immunoSEQ multiplex PCR; TCRdb lists only in-frame clones, some missing. The sample has approximately 160,000 clones; just under 80% are singletons. The material sequenced was PBMCs. The source is a woman aged 50 to 60 in good health and CMV-seropositive.

In DNA form, the CDR3 reads TGTGCCAGTAGTATACAACAGAAATATGGCTACACCTTC. Translation: CASSIQQKYGYTF. V usage is TRBV19 and J usage is TRBJ1-2; D is uncertain. The germline CDR1 and CDR2 sequences are LNHDA and SQIVND (reference sequence). The CDR3 has 13 amino acids. Between the trimmed V and J ends, which lost 2 bases and 5 bases, there was a span of 9 bases.

The CDR3 region has the DNA TGTGCCAGCAGCCCCCCGGACAGCTATGGCTACACCTTC. Its protein is CASSPPDSYGYTF. This rearrangement joins TRBV28 to TRBJ1-2; perhaps TRBD1 as D (6 bases). The length of the CDR3 is 13 residues. CDR1 and CDR2 (germline): MDHEN, SYDVKM. The V end was cut by 6 bases, the J end by 4 bases, with 12 bases between.

This clone has a single count. CDR3 sequence (DNA): TGTGCCAGCAGTTACTATTCCCAAATTCCCAACGAGCAGTACTTC. It encodes CASSYYSQIPNEQYF. V usage is TRBV6-5 and J usage is TRBJ2-7; no clear D gene. Trimming removed 1 base from V and 5 bases from J, with 15 bases in between. This CDR3 spans 15 amino acids. The germline V gene has CDR1 MNHEY and CDR2 SVGAGI.

The rearrangement uses TRBV29-1 and TRBJ1-2; 8 positions match TRBD1. Germline trimming cut 1 base from V and 5 bases from J; bases unmatched to any gene: 9. This CDR3 spans 15 amino acids. Germline loops: CDR1 SQVTM, CDR2 ANQGSEA. The CDR3 DNA reads TGCAGCGTTGAAGCCAGGGGGCAGTCGTGGTATGGCTACACCTTC. Amino acids: CSVEARGQSWYGYTF.